This T cell receptor beta chain was sequenced during a study of Ad26.COV2.S vaccination and SARS-CoV-2 variants. V lost 8 bases and J lost 2, with 13 bases in between. The germline gives CDR1 PRHDT, CDR2 FYEKMQ (reference sequence). There are 14 residues in the CDR3. Findings and caveats of the study: With respect to non-spike TCR breadth, vaccine and placebo recipients were similar. Placebo recipients trailed vaccine recipients in spike-specific TCR breadth. The analyses of TCR breadth and depth may have understated the size of total T cell responses.

TCRdb's copy holds only in-frame clones and misses some; the assay was immunoSEQ multiplex PCR. The sample has approximately 410,000 clones, over 80% seen once. The treatment was: roughly 20 received Ad26.COV2.S at low or high dose, single or two shots; roughly five received placebo; per-sample allocation not given. Collection of the samples took place on day 63 after the first injection of vaccine or placebo. As regards this clone: The antigen is not known.

This material consisted of peripheral blood, taken in a trial of Ad26.COV2.S vaccine versus placebo. The V call is TRBV13, the J call TRBJ2-1; weak D call: TRBD2 (5 bases). The clonotype comes from a person aged 18 to 65 who received the Ad26.COV2.S COVID-19 vaccine or a placebo. The CDR3 region is CASDGGTPYNEQFF. Written as DNA, the CDR3 is TGTGCCAGCGATGGAGGAACGCCCTACAATGAGCAGTTCTTC. Combining the CDR3 with reference TRBV13 and TRBJ2-1 gives the whole variable domain AAGVIQSPRHLIKEKRETATLKCYPIPRHDTVYWYQQGPGQDPQFLISFYEKMQSDKGSIPDRFSAQQFSDYHSELNMSSLELGDSALYFCASDGGTPYNEQFFGPGTRLTVL.